Below are 4 T cell receptor beta chains sequenced from a single sample in a study of cytomegalovirus exposure and HLA in healthy donors. The PCR ran on 60 Vbeta and 13 Jbeta primers. Here immunoSEQ multiplex PCR was the method, and the copy in TCRdb shows in-frame clones only, minus some. The data contain over 100,000 clones, 77% of them seen just once; the ten biggest clones take up roughly 11%. Sequenced material: PBMCs. The receptors shown here come from a man aged 40-49 years in good health and CMV-seropositive.

V is TRBV5-5 and J is TRBJ2-6, with a possible D match to TRBD2 (5 bases). CDR1 is SGHKS, CDR2 YYEKEE, per germline (reference sequence). Trimming shortened V by 0 bases and J by 2 bases, and 6 bases separated the two germline ends. The CDR3 runs 15 residues. CDR3 loop: CASSLVGTGANVLTF. The CDR3 DNA is TGTGCCAGCAGCTTGGTCGGGACTGGGGCCAACGTCCTGACTTTC.

The V gene is TRBV7-2, the J gene TRBJ2-3, with D hard to call. V shed 4 bases and J shed 3 bases, with 5 bases lying between them. CDR3 length: 12 amino acids. Germline CDR1 is SGHTA and CDR2 is FQGNSA. The CDR3 coding sequence is TGTGCCAGCAGCTCACATACAGATACGCAGTATTTT. This codes for CASSSHTDTQYF.

The V and J genes are TRBV6-5 and TRBJ2-3; 7 nucleotides align to TRBD1. CDR1 and CDR2 (germline): MNHEY, SVGAGI. V gave up 6 bases and J gave up 6 bases; unmatched junction bases: 9. This CDR3 is built from 14 residues. The CDR3 reads CASRPTGFRDTQYF. CDR3 in DNA: TGTGCCAGCAGACCGACAGGGTTCAGGGATACGCAGTATTTT.

This clone was seen many times. The V call is TRBV6-1, the J call TRBJ2-5, with 9 bases that match TRBD2. Trimming removed 6 bases from V and 3 bases from J; junction bases left unmatched: 2. The CDR3 is made up of 13 amino acids. Germline V gene lookup returns CDR1 MNHNS and CDR2 SASEGT. The CDR3 bases are TGTGCCAGCAGGGGACTAGCCGAAGAGACCCAGTACTTC. It encodes CASRGLAEETQYF.